This passage covers 24 T cell receptor beta chains from one sample sequenced in a study of CXCR3-negative and CXCR3-positive naive CD8 T cells. TRB cDNA libraries were made by UMI-labeled 5' RACE. TCRdb re-called the 5' RACE reads; every CDR3 protein appears as one record, without DNA. The table counts 150,000 to 180,000 distinct CDR3 sequences; about 0.44% lies in the top ten. Their antigens remain unidentified. Study-level points and caveats: TRB CDR3s were more hydrophobic in CXCR3-positive than in CXCR3-negative naive cells.

What was sequenced was naive CXCR3+ CD8+ T cells from blood. The subset is: CD45RO-CCR7+CD27+CD95- naive CD8+ T cells expressing CXCR3 (TNR3+). These receptor sequences come from a human donor in good health. Some clones in this sample may be carry-over from other donors' samples.

This chain uses TRBV7-9 with TRBJ2-5; TCRdb outputs TRBD1, but without DNA this stays unchecked. The germline V gene has CDR1 SEHNR and CDR2 FQNEAQ (reference sequence). The CDR3 totals 14 residues. The CDR3 reads CASSLMPTEETQYF.

This chain links TRBV4-1 with TRBJ1-4; TCRdb indicates TRBD1, and absent DNA this call remains unverified. The CDR3 contains 14 residues. Germline CDR1 reads MGHRA; CDR2 reads YSYEKL. This CDR3 is CASSRQGRDEKLFF.

The chain links TRBV4-2 to TRBJ2-7; the TCRdb call, TRBD1, lacks DNA for checking. Germline CDR1 LGHNA, CDR2 YNFKEQ. The CDR3 is 15 residues long. The CDR3 sequence is CASSQVGTNAYEQYF.

J is TRBJ2-1 and V is TRBV12-3 or TRBV12-4; TCRdb's D call, TRBD1, is unchecked because there is no DNA. The CDR3 covers 12 residues. This chain's CDR3 is CASTSGGTEQFF.

This sequence joins TRBV27 and TRBJ2-7; without DNA, the TCRdb call of TRBD2 cannot be checked. CDR3 length: 15 amino acids. Germline loops: CDR1 MNHEY, CDR2 SMNVEV (reference sequence). The CDR3 reads CASRGLAGQTYEQYF.

V gene TRBV12-3 or TRBV12-4 combines with J gene TRBJ2-1; TCRdb's D call, TRBD2, is unchecked because there is no DNA. The CDR3 contains 14 residues. This CDR3 reads CASSPSIAAVEQFF.

This sequence joins TRBV20-1 and TRBJ2-1; there is no DNA to check the TCRdb D call of TRBD2. This CDR3 has 18 residues. From germline, CDR1 is DFQATT and CDR2 SNEGSKA (reference sequence). The CDR3 sequence: CSAKGLAGFLHSYNEQFF.

This chain connects TRBV4-1 to TRBJ1-3. CDR1 and CDR2 from the germline V gene are MGHRA and YSYEKL. CDR3 length equals 16 residues. CDR3 residues: CASSQDGENSGNTIYF.

The V gene is TRBV20-1, the J gene TRBJ2-7. The CDR3 has 13 residues. CDR1 DFQATT and CDR2 SNEGSKA come from the germline V gene (reference sequence). CDR3 sequence reads: CSARSDFEYEQYF.

The chain joins TRBV6-5 to TRBJ2-5; TCRdb names TRBD1, which stays unverified in the absence of DNA. The CDR3 loop spans 13 amino acids. CDR1 and CDR2 (germline): MNHEY, SVGAGI. The CDR3 loop reads CASSRTGQETQYF.

The J gene is TRBJ2-1, the V gene TRBV28; absent DNA, TCRdb's TRBD1 call cannot be checked. The germline gives CDR1 MDHEN, CDR2 SYDVKM. There are 16 residues in the CDR3. This CDR3 reads CASSFRGRGPYNEQFF.

The chain is built from TRBV7-2 and TRBJ2-7; TCRdb picks TRBD1, but there is no DNA to check that call. The CDR3 contains 14 residues. Germline V gene data show CDR1 as SGHTA and CDR2 as FQGNSA. This chain's CDR3 is CASSIRTGGYEQYF.

The rearrangement uses TRBV7-9 and TRBJ2-3. The CDR3 spans 14 residues. Germline CDR1 and CDR2: SEHNR and FQNEAQ (reference sequence). The CDR3 sequence: CASSQKARTDTQYF.

The chain employs TRBV5-4 and TRBJ2-1; TCRdb returns TRBD2, unconfirmable since there is no DNA. Germline CDR1 is SGHNT and CDR2 is YYREEE (reference sequence). The CDR3 totals 15 residues. CDR3 amino acids: CASSLGPSGGNEQFF.

This sequence joins TRBV20-1 and TRBJ1-5; lacking DNA, the TRBD1 call made by TCRdb goes unchecked. Germline CDR1 is DFQATT and CDR2 is SNEGSKA (reference sequence). The CDR3 is made up of 14 amino acids. The CDR3 protein is CSAAGQDSNQPQHF.

The V and J genes are TRBV15 and TRBJ2-5. The V gene's germline CDR1 is LNHNV and CDR2 YYDKDF (reference sequence). The CDR3 consists of 13 residues. The CDR3 region is CATSGQNQETQYF.

The chain carries TRBV10-1 and TRBJ2-3; as DNA is missing, the TRBD1 call by TCRdb cannot be tested. Germline CDR1 is WNHNN and CDR2 is SYGVQD (reference sequence). The CDR3 covers 18 residues. The CDR3 sequence is CASSVVVGTGGPADTQYF.

V usage is TRBV18 and J usage is TRBJ1-4; TCRdb picks TRBD1, but there is no DNA to check that call. CDR3 size: 15 residues. The germline V gene encodes CDR1 KGHSH and CDR2 LQKENI. CDR3 protein: CASSPPGTGDEKLFF.

The chain joins TRBV7-9 to TRBJ1-4; TCRdb calls TRBD1, which cannot be checked without DNA. This CDR3 spans 14 amino acids. Germline V gene sequence: CDR1 SEHNR, CDR2 FQNEAQ (reference sequence). The CDR3 sequence: CASSGDRGPEKLFF.

This rearrangement joins TRBV7-2 to TRBJ2-2; absent DNA, TCRdb's TRBD1 call cannot be checked. This CDR3 comprises 17 residues. Germline-derived CDR1 and CDR2 are SGHTA and FQGNSA. CDR3 loop: CASSLAPGQGFAGELFF.

The J gene is TRBJ2-3, the V gene TRBV21-1; without DNA, the TCRdb call of TRBD1 cannot be checked. TRBV21-1 is an annotated pseudogene. The CDR3 consists of 15 residues. CDR3 in amino acids: CASSGAGGDTDTQYF.

The V call is TRBV29-1, the J call TRBJ2-2; no DNA is available, so the TRBD2 call from TCRdb remains unchecked. The CDR3 sequence is 15 residues long. Germline CDR1 reads SQVTM; CDR2 reads ANQGSEA. The CDR3: CSVPRTSGRSGELFF.

The rearrangement joins TRBV28 to TRBJ1-2; as DNA is missing, the TRBD1 call by TCRdb cannot be tested. CDR3 size: 13 residues. Per the germline V gene, CDR1 is MDHEN and CDR2 is SYDVKM. CDR3 amino acids: CASSLPGDYGYTF.

The CDR3 reads CSARDYVAGGQDEQFF. The genes are TRBV20-1 and TRBJ2-1; with no DNA, the TCRdb D assignment of TRBD2 cannot be verified. The germline CDR1 and CDR2 sequences are DFQATT and SNEGSKA (reference sequence). This CDR3 has 16 residues.